This TCR beta chain was obtained from a study of blood T cell repertoires in COVID-19. Study-level background: There were acute and convalescent COVID-19 samples, and they came from the United States, Italy and Spain. T cells, B-cell-depleted T cells, or PBMCs provided the cDNA or gDNA that served as material.

CDR1 MNHEY and CDR2 SVGAGI come from the germline V gene. J lost 3 bases, V lost 8 bases, and 5 bases had no gene match. The CDR3 consists of 14 residues. Original data processing: How many nucleated cells were present was estimated from reference gene primer amplification. Profiled with immunoSEQ multiplex PCR; TCRdb holds only in-frame clones, not every one. V, J and clone size derive from that table, while D and trimming were established from the DNA sequence. The table records roughly 150,000 clones, just under 80% of them present only once. The TCR was taken from a woman of 80 years or more with acute or convalescent COVID-19. Sequenced: peripheral blood. The J gene is TRBJ1-5, the V gene TRBV6-5; 9 bases are a match to TRBD1. CDR3 DNA: TGTGCCAGCGGCCGGACAGGGGCCAATCAGCCCCAGCATTTT. This translates into CASGRTGANQPQHF.